These 13 T cell receptor beta chains share one sample of origin, sequenced in a study of CXCR3-negative and CXCR3-positive naive CD8 T cells. TRB cDNA was prepared as libraries by UMI-labeled 5' RACE. TCRdb re-called the 5' RACE reads and catalogs CDR3 proteins one per entry, DNA excluded. Its table records about 82,000 distinct CDR3 sequences. The sequenced sample consisted of naive CXCR3- CD8+ T cells from blood. Subset given: CD45RO-CCR7+CD27+CD95- naive CD8+ T cells lacking CXCR3 (TNR3-). The receptors originated from a human donor in good health. Some clones in this sample may be carry-over from other donors' samples.

The chain uses TRBV7-6 and TRBJ2-2; lacking DNA, the TRBD2 call made by TCRdb goes unchecked. Germline CDR1 reads SGHVS; CDR2 reads FNYEAQ. CDR3 length: 16 amino acids. The CDR3 spells CASSLAGGRETGELFF.

The chain couples TRBV28 to TRBJ2-7; absent DNA, TCRdb's TRBD1 call cannot be checked. The V gene's germline CDR1 is MDHEN and CDR2 SYDVKM. The CDR3 is made up of 14 amino acids. The CDR3 reads CASSFGDGSYEQYF.

This chain uses TRBV20-1 with TRBJ1-2; TCRdb's D call, TRBD1, is unchecked because there is no DNA. CDR1 DFQATT and CDR2 SNEGSKA come from the germline V gene (reference sequence). The CDR3 totals 15 residues. CDR3: CSALTGVPANYGYTF.

J is TRBJ2-1 and V is TRBV29-1; with no DNA, the TCRdb D assignment of TRBD2 cannot be verified. The CDR3 covers 14 residues. Germline assignment: CDR1 SQVTM and CDR2 ANQGSEA. Here the CDR3 reads CSVEDASGGNEQFF.

J is TRBJ1-2 and V is TRBV5-1. CDR3 length equals 18 residues. From germline, CDR1 is SGHRS and CDR2 YFSETQ. CDR3 sequence: CASSASLGQSLINYGYTF. Drawing the rest from reference TRBV5-1 and TRBJ1-2, the complete variable domain is KAGVTQTPRYLIKTRGQQVTLSCSPISGHRSVSWYQQTPGQGLQFLFEYFSETQRNKGNFPGRFSGRQFSNSRSEMNVSTLELGDSALYLCASSASLGQSLINYGYTFGSGTRLTVV.

The CDR3 sequence: CASSYSYTSGGLNNEQFF. V is TRBV6-5 and J is TRBJ2-1; the TCRdb D gene call, TRBD2, has no DNA to confirm it. The CDR3 is made up of 18 amino acids. CDR1 is MNHEY, CDR2 SVGAGI, per germline.

The V gene is TRBV21-1, the J gene TRBJ2-5. TRBV21-1 is recorded as a pseudogene. The CDR3 has 11 residues. The CDR3 sequence: CASRLKETQYF.

This sequence joins TRBV6-5 and TRBJ2-3; the D gene TCRdb calls, TRBD2, cannot be checked with no DNA. CDR1 and CDR2 from the germline V gene are MNHEY and SVGAGI. CDR3 length equals 15 residues. Here the CDR3 reads CASSYLAGSTDTQYF.

The rearrangement uses TRBV4-3 and TRBJ1-3; TCRdb picks TRBD1, but there is no DNA to check that call. This CDR3 spans 16 amino acids. The germline CDR1 and CDR2 sequences are LGHNA and YSLEER. The CDR3 here is CASSQDRGNSGNTIYF.

V usage is TRBV11-2 and J usage is TRBJ2-3; TCRdb's D call of TRBD1 is untestable without DNA. In germline, CDR1 is SGHAT, CDR2 FQNNGV. The CDR3 contains 14 residues. CDR3 amino acids: CASSPDRDGDTQYF.

The chain combines TRBV29-1 with TRBJ2-1; as DNA is missing, the TRBD1 call by TCRdb cannot be tested. The CDR3 length is 15 residues. Germline V gene lookup returns CDR1 SQVTM and CDR2 ANQGSEA. CDR3 loop: CSVEDLGVGHNEQFF.

The chain recombines TRBV7-7 with TRBJ2-1; absent DNA, TCRdb's TRBD1 call cannot be checked. The CDR3 covers 15 residues. Germline values: CDR1 SSHAT, CDR2 FNYEAQ (reference sequence). CDR3 loop: CASSRDRESHNEQFF.

The V and J genes are TRBV28 and TRBJ2-3; TCRdb's D call, TRBD2, is unchecked because there is no DNA. The germline CDR1 and CDR2 sequences are MDHEN and SYDVKM. This CDR3 comprises 14 residues. The CDR3 here is CASGSGTPRDTQYF.